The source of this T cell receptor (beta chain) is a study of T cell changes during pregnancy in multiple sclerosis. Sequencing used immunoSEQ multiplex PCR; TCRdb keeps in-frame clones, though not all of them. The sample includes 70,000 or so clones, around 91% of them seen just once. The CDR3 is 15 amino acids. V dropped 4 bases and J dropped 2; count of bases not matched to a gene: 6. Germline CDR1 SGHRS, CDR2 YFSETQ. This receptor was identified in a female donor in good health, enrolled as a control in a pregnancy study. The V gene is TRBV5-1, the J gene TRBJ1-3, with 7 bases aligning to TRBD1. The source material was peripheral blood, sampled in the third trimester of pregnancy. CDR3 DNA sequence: TGCGCCAGCAGCATCACAGGGGAACCTGGAAACACCATATATTTT. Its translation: CASSITGEPGNTIYF.